This TCR beta chain comes out of a study of T cell responses to AZD1222 COVID-19 vaccine. General study findings and limits: Targeting of unmutated variant regions was reportedly seen in nearly half of spike-specific TCRs. Only after the peak T cell response were repertoires sampled.

This CDR3 region has 12 residues. V lost 6 bases and J 5 bases, leaving 6 bases between the germline ends. The V gene's germline CDR1 is KGHDR and CDR2 SFDVKD. Libraries were prepared by immunoSEQ multiplex PCR; TCRdb keeps only in-frame clonotypes and omits some of them. The table shows nearly 110,000 clones, with around 91% occurring only once. Concerning this clone: No antigen is known for it.

The sequence derives from an adult who received the AZD1222 COVID-19 vaccine. This sample comprised peripheral blood, obtained 28 days after the second AZD1222 dose. V gene TRBV24-1 combines with J gene TRBJ2-2; D remains ambiguous. The CDR3 spells CATSLGTGELFF. The DNA of the CDR3 is TGTGCCACCAGTCTCGGTACCGGGGAGCTGTTTTTT.